Sequencing of this TCR beta chain was carried out in a study of blood T cell repertoires in COVID-19. In the study overall: PBMCs, B-cell-depleted T cells, or T cells provided the cDNA or gDNA that made up the material.

The data were produced by immunoSEQ multiplex PCR, yet TCRdb's version contains in-frame clones alone and is incomplete. This repertoire shows approximately 320,000 clones, around nine tenths found once; its top ten account for 8.5% to 14%. Sample: peripheral blood. The receptor was isolated from a woman aged 30 to 39 with COVID-19, enrolled during active disease.

CDR3 nucleotide sequence: TGTGCCAGCAGTGAATGGAGCGGGGGCAAAGAGACCCAGTACTTC. It codes for CASSEWSGGKETQYF. The chain links TRBV2 to TRBJ2-5; 8 nucleotides line up with TRBD2. This CDR3 is 15 amino acids long. The germline gives CDR1 SNHLY, CDR2 FYNNEI. The V and J ends lost 2 bases and 3 bases, in that order; junction bases with no gene match: 5. Based on the CDR3 plus reference TRBV2 and TRBJ2-5, the full variable domain is EPEVTQTPSHQVTQMGQEVILRCVPISNHLYFYWYRQILGQKVEFLVSFYNNEISEKSEIFDDQFSVERPDGSNFTLKIRSTKLEDSAMYFCASSEWSGGKETQYFGPGTRLLVL.